This TCR beta chain was obtained from a study of blood T cell repertoires in COVID-19. The wider study: From the United States, Italy and Spain came samples of acute and convalescent COVID-19. PBMCs, B-cell-depleted T cells, or T cells were the source of the cDNA or gDNA that made up the material.

In the source study's methods: Reference gene primer amplification yielded estimated nucleated cell counts. The method was immunoSEQ multiplex PCR; TCRdb's version includes in-frame clones alone and lacks a portion of them. V and J calls and clone size are given by that table; D and trimming were obtained from the DNA. The profile shows 180,000 or so clones, about 78% of them singletons. Germline assignment: CDR1 SGHRS and CDR2 YFSETQ. There are 15 residues in the CDR3. After removal of 4 bases from V and 7 bases from J, the junction contained 9 bases not matched to a gene. This clone has just a few counts.

The chain links TRBV5-1 to TRBJ1-5; 9 nucleotides agree with TRBD1. The clonotype was recovered from a woman between 45 and 60 years old with active or convalescent COVID-19. Sequencing was carried out using peripheral blood. Here the CDR3 reads CASSEGQGEVQPQHF. The CDR3 DNA sequence: TGCGCCAGCAGCGAGGGACAGGGTGAAGTGCAGCCCCAGCATTTT.